This passage covers 30 T cell receptor beta chains from one sample sequenced in a study of T-cell reconstitution after alpha-beta-depleted transplantation in children (TCRdb year 2016). The method behind the library was PCR. Sequencing instrument: Illumina HiSeq 2500. TCR libraries were prepared with molecular barcoding, using unique molecular identifiers to normalize TCRbeta repertoire quantification. TCRdb reprocessing: public reads trimmed at Q25 with fastp, clones called with MiXCR, in-frame beta chains kept. Rows are unified per CDR3 protein, each entry keeping the most common DNA and genes. The sample yields around 490,000 distinct CDR3 sequences; more than 9.5% were counted once. In total, the top ten clones hold 14% of the sample. The treatment or condition label here, explained by the study, means: allogeneic hematopoietic cell transplantation with graft depleted of TCRalphabeta T cells and CD19 B cells.

The sequences come from PBMCs, mostly from graft donor cells, collected 180 days after TCRalphabeta/CD19-depleted stem cell transplant. These receptors all stem from a female patient aged 2 to 10 who had a stem cell transplant for aplastic anemia, so the T cells may come from the graft donor.

This chain links TRBV18 with TRBJ2-1; TRBD2 agrees at 9 bases. J was trimmed by 2 bases and V by 4 bases; bases with no gene match: 3. Germline CDR1 and CDR2: KGHSH and LQKENI. The CDR3 covers 15 residues. DNA of the CDR3: TGTGCCAGCTCACTTAGCGGGAGCCCCTACAATGAGCAGTTCTTC. It yields the protein CASSLSGSPYNEQFF.

CDR3 coding DNA: TGCAGCGTTGGTCTCTGGGCGGGACACCTCCAAGAGACCCAGTACTTC. It yields the protein CSVGLWAGHLQETQYF. The chain is built from TRBV29-1 and TRBJ2-5; D may correspond to TRBD1 or TRBD2 (6 bases each). V shed 4 bases and J shed 1 base, with 19 bases lying between them. CDR1 and CDR2 (germline): SQVTM, ANQGSEA. The CDR3 has 16 amino acids.

This clonotype was seen ten or more times. The V call is TRBV27, the J call TRBJ2-7, with 12 nucleotides matching TRBD2. Germline V CDR1 and CDR2: MNHEY, SMNVEV (reference sequence). The length of the CDR3 is 14 residues. V lost 6 bases, J lost 5 bases, and 5 bases stayed unmatched. CDR3 in DNA: TGTGCCAGCAGACCCCGGACTAGCGGGAACGAGCAGTACTTC. Translation gives CASRPRTSGNEQYF.

The chain has TRBV7-2 and TRBJ2-4; D possibly corresponds to TRBD2 (5 bases). Trimming removed 0 bases at V and 12 bases at J, with 21 bases between. This CDR3 spans 16 amino acids. Germline V CDR1 and CDR2: SGHTA, FQGNSA. Here the CDR3 reads CASSLATGRTFGRQYF. The CDR3 region has the DNA TGTGCCAGCAGCTTAGCGACCGGACGGACTTTTGGACGTCAGTACTTC.

This chain uses TRBV5-3 with TRBJ2-1; tentatively, D is TRBD1 (6 bases). TRBV5-3 is annotated as an ORF whose role is uncertain. The CDR3 is 17 amino acids. Trimming pared 4 bases from V and 0 bases from J, leaving 17 bases between. CDR3: CARSPLPGDSSYNEQFF. The CDR3 region has the DNA TGTGCCAGAAGCCCCCTGCCAGGGGATAGCTCCTACAATGAGCAGTTCTTC.

J is TRBJ2-5 and V is TRBV4-3; 10 nucleotides match TRBD2. Germline assignment: CDR1 LGHNA and CDR2 YSLEER. The J segment lost 4 bases and the V segment lost 0 bases, leaving 5 bases of the junction unmatched. The CDR3 is 16 residues long. CDR3 nucleotide sequence: TGCGCCAGCAGCCAAGAACCAGCGGGAGGGGCAGAGACCCAGTACTTC. Translation gives CASSQEPAGGAETQYF.

This clonotype occurred many times. The J gene is TRBJ1-2, the V gene TRBV25-1; TRBD1 agrees at 9 bases. J gave up 5 bases and V 6 bases, and 7 bases lay outside the gene matches. The CDR3 sequence is 14 residues long. Germline lookup yields CDR1 MGHDK and CDR2 SYGVNS. The CDR3: CASSFGTGPYGYTF. The DNA for the CDR3 is TGTGCCAGCAGCTTCGGGACAGGGCCTTATGGCTACACCTTC.

The sample holds a few counts of this clonotype. This chain joins TRBV15 and TRBJ2-7, with TRBD1 matching 10 bases. J lost 1 base, V lost 3 bases, and 6 bases had no gene match. CDR3 length equals 16 residues. CDR1 LNHNV and CDR2 YYDKDF come from the germline V gene (reference sequence). The CDR3 loop reads CATSSPGTGVSYEQYF. The CDR3 coding sequence is TGTGCCACCAGCAGCCCCGGGACAGGGGTGTCCTACGAGCAGTACTTC.

The chain carries TRBV14 and TRBJ1-3; D gene uncertain. The V and J ends lost 3 bases and 4 bases respectively, with 13 bases between them. The CDR3 sequence is 15 residues long. Germline V gives CDR1 SGHDN, CDR2 FVKESK. CDR3 loop: CASSQKQIGGNTIYF. The CDR3 bases are TGTGCCAGCAGCCAGAAACAAATAGGGGGAAACACCATATATTTT. The full variable domain, rest sourced from reference TRBV14 and TRBJ1-3, is EAGVTQFPSHSVIEKGQTVTLRCDPISGHDNLYWYRRVMGKEIKFLLHFVKESKQDESGMPNNRFLAERTGGTYSTLKVQPAELEDSGVYFCASSQKQIGGNTIYFGEGSWLTVV.

This chain uses TRBV12-3 or TRBV12-4 with TRBJ2-2; D may be TRBD2 (7 bases). V shed 5 bases and J shed 5 bases, with 15 bases lying between them. This CDR3 comprises 15 residues. The CDR3 here is CASSTRGAETGELFF. The CDR3 bases are TGTGCCAGCAGTACCCGGGGGGCAGAGACCGGGGAGCTGTTTTTT.

In this sample, this clonotype turned up a few times. The chain uses TRBV7-9 and TRBJ2-3; no firm D call. CDR1 is SEHNR, CDR2 FQNEAQ, per germline (reference sequence). V shed 4 bases and J shed 4 bases, with 12 bases lying between them. This CDR3 contains 14 residues. The CDR3: CASSSFEGSDTQYF. The CDR3 bases are TGTGCCAGCAGCTCGTTCGAAGGATCAGATACGCAGTATTTT.

The rearrangement links TRBV9 to TRBJ1-3; 7 bases match TRBD1. The germline V gene has CDR1 SGDLS and CDR2 YYNGEE. The CDR3 totals 15 residues. Trimming removed 3 bases from V and 0 bases from J; junction bases left unmatched: 3. The CDR3 loop reads CASSGTGISGNTIYF. DNA for the CDR3: TGTGCCAGCAGCGGGACAGGAATCTCTGGAAACACCATATATTTT.

A few counts support this clonotype. The rearrangement links TRBV5-6 to TRBJ2-2, with 10 bases fitting TRBD2. Germline V gives CDR1 SGHDT, CDR2 YYEEEE. The CDR3 loop spans 18 amino acids. The trim removed 4 bases at V and 5 bases at J, leaving 14 bases unmatched. CDR3 residues: CASSQLTSGQQWTGELFF. As DNA, the CDR3 is TGTGCCAGCAGCCAACTGACTAGCGGGCAACAGTGGACCGGGGAGCTGTTTTTT. Based on the CDR3 plus reference TRBV5-6 and TRBJ2-2, the full variable domain is DAGVTQSPTHLIKTRGQQVTLRCSPKSGHDTVSWYQQALGQGPQFIFQYYEEEERQRGNFPDRFSGHQFPNYSSELNVNALLLGDSALYLCASSQLTSGQQWTGELFFGEGSRLTVL.

The chain carries TRBV4-3 and TRBJ1-4; 9 nucleotides line up with TRBD1. The CDR3 spans 18 residues. J was trimmed by 0 bases and V by 1 base; bases with no gene match: 6. Germline V gene sequence: CDR1 LGHNA, CDR2 YSLEER. The CDR3 DNA is TGCGCCAGCAGCCAAGTTCGGGACAGGGCTTCAACTAATGAAAAACTGTTTTTT. It is translated as CASSQVRDRASTNEKLFF.

This clonotype occurred many times. The chain employs TRBV5-1 and TRBJ2-7, with 9 bases matching TRBD1. The CDR3 sequence is 14 residues long. The junction had 7 bases not matched to a gene; V was cut back by 5 bases and J by 4 bases. Germline loops: CDR1 SGHRS, CDR2 YFSETQ. CDR3 loop: CASRVTGGVYEQYF. In DNA form, the CDR3 reads TGCGCCAGCAGGGTGACAGGGGGTGTGTACGAGCAGTACTTC.

This chain links TRBV20-1 with TRBJ2-3; the D gene could be TRBD1 or TRBD2 (6 bases each). Germline assignment: CDR1 DFQATT and CDR2 SNEGSKA (reference sequence). There are 15 residues in the CDR3. Trimming pared 0 bases from V and 4 bases from J, leaving 14 bases between. The CDR3 nucleotides are TGCAGTGCTAGAGATTGGGGGCGCGGGGCAGATACGCAGTATTTT. It translates to CSARDWGRGADTQYF.

The chain joins TRBV4-3 to TRBJ2-7; D is perhaps TRBD2 (5 bases). V dropped 0 bases and J dropped 3 bases, with 15 bases sitting between them. The length of the CDR3 is 16 residues. Per the germline V gene, CDR1 is LGHNA and CDR2 is YSLEER. The CDR3 region is CASSQDRNGIFYEQYF. CDR3 nucleotide sequence: TGCGCCAGCAGCCAAGATCGGAACGGGATCTTCTACGAGCAGTACTTC.

This chain links TRBV15 with TRBJ2-5; maybe TRBD2 (5 bases). CDR1 LNHNV and CDR2 YYDKDF come from the germline V gene (reference sequence). The CDR3 has 17 residues. Trimming took off 0 bases at V and 2 bases at J, with 16 bases between the two ends. CDR3 region: CATSRDRWGVAQETQYF. The CDR3 nucleotides are TGTGCCACCAGCAGAGATCGGTGGGGAGTAGCGCAAGAGACCCAGTACTTC.

The table lists this clonotype with a few counts. This chain joins TRBV4-3 and TRBJ1-5; TRBD1 agrees at 7 bases. V lost 1 base to trimming and J lost 7 bases; unmatched junction nucleotides: 7. The CDR3 contains 15 residues. Germline V gene lookup returns CDR1 LGHNA and CDR2 YSLEER. This CDR3 reads CASSQGQGSRQPQHF. The CDR3 bases are TGCGCCAGCAGCCAAGGACAGGGCAGTAGGCAGCCCCAGCATTTT.

V gene TRBV7-2 combines with J gene TRBJ2-1; either TRBD1 or TRBD2 may fit D (5 bases each). Trimming took off 5 bases at V and 7 bases at J, with 18 bases between the two ends. Germline values: CDR1 SGHTA, CDR2 FQGNSA. This CDR3 spans 15 amino acids. The CDR3 sequence is CASSRPGPARNEQFF. DNA for the CDR3: TGTGCCAGCAGCCGCCCGGGACCGGCGCGTAATGAGCAGTTCTTC. Looking up the rest from reference TRBV7-2 and TRBJ2-1 gives the full variable domain: GAGVSQSPSNKVTEKGKDVELRCDPISGHTALYWYRQSLGQGLEFLIYFQGNSAPDKSGLPSDRFSAERTGGSVSTLTIQRTQQEDSAVYLCASSRPGPARNEQFFGPGTRLTVL.

This clonotype was recorded a few times. The chain is built from TRBV28 and TRBJ2-2; the match to TRBD1 covers 9 bases. The CDR3 consists of 14 residues. With V trimmed by 6 bases and J by 5 bases, 4 bases remained unmatched. Germline V gives CDR1 MDHEN, CDR2 SYDVKM. CDR3 bases: TGTGCCAGCAGATACAGGGGGCTGACCGGGGAGCTGTTTTTT. Translation: CASRYRGLTGELFF.

The V gene is TRBV12-3 or TRBV12-4, the J gene TRBJ2-5; TRBD1 is a possible D gene (5 bases). This CDR3 comprises 15 residues. V was pared by 2 bases and J by 5 bases, with 15 bases between. Here the CDR3 reads CASSLSIGARETQYF. CDR3 nucleotide sequence: TGTGCCAGCAGTTTATCGATTGGGGCCCGGGAGACCCAGTACTTC.

This clonotype has at least ten counts. The chain combines TRBV5-1 with TRBJ1-1, with 10 bases aligning to TRBD1. The CDR3 runs to 17 residues. Germline-derived CDR1 and CDR2 are SGHRS and YFSETQ. Trimming cost V 4 bases and J 1 base; bases outside gene matches: 10. The CDR3 DNA is TGCGCCAGCAGCATTCGGACAGGGGGTAATGGGAACACTGAAGCTTTCTTT. Protein: CASSIRTGGNGNTEAFF.

In its sample, this clonotype was seen many times. The genes are TRBV29-1 and TRBJ2-5; 10 nucleotides agree with TRBD2. Germline lookup yields CDR1 SQVTM and CDR2 ANQGSEA. The J segment lost 8 bases and the V segment lost 3 bases, leaving 6 bases of the junction unmatched. This CDR3 spans 13 amino acids. CDR3 sequence (DNA): TGCAGCGTTGATGGGCTAGCGGGAGTTACCCAGTACTTC. Protein: CSVDGLAGVTQYF.

The rearrangement joins TRBV18 to TRBJ1-3, with D unresolved. Trimming took 3 bases from V and 5 from J, leaving 8 bases between them. The germline gives CDR1 KGHSH, CDR2 LQKENI. This CDR3 is built from 13 residues. Written as DNA, the CDR3 is TGTGCCAGCTCACCGTACAGACGAAACACCATATATTTT. The encoded protein is CASSPYRRNTIYF.

This clonotype showed up just a few times. V gene TRBV12-3 or TRBV12-4 combines with J gene TRBJ1-2, with D unresolved. The CDR3 sequence is 14 residues long. V gave up 5 bases and J gave up 2 bases, with 12 bases separating them. The chain's CDR3 is CASSLRTVNYGYTF. As DNA, the CDR3 is TGTGCCAGCAGTCTCCGGACGGTGAACTATGGCTACACCTTC.

The chain is built from TRBV28 and TRBJ2-7; D not resolved. CDR1 is MDHEN, CDR2 SYDVKM, per germline. The CDR3 runs to 15 residues. Trimming shortened V by 3 bases and J by 2 bases, and 14 bases separated the two germline ends. The CDR3 here is CASSFPRRKAYEQYF. As DNA, the CDR3 is TGTGCCAGCAGTTTCCCTAGACGAAAGGCCTACGAGCAGTACTTC.

The V and J genes are TRBV20-1 and TRBJ2-3; 10 bases are a match to TRBD2. This CDR3 is built from 16 residues. Losses at the gene ends were 4 bases for V and 2 bases for J; bases not matched to a gene: 9. Germline V gene sequence: CDR1 DFQATT, CDR2 SNEGSKA (reference sequence). The CDR3 DNA follows: TGCAGTGCTATTAATAGCGGGAGGCTTCACACAGATACGCAGTATTTT. It yields the protein CSAINSGRLHTDTQYF.

This clonotype has just a few counts. The CDR3 spells CASSSKRGGVLREQFF. The CDR3 nucleotides are TGTGCCAGCAGTTCAAAGCGGGGAGGGGTTTTACGGGAGCAGTTCTTC. The chain has TRBV6-2 or TRBV6-3 and TRBJ2-1; 7 bases line up with TRBD2. V shed 4 bases, J shed 10 bases, and the junction held 16 bases outside the gene matches. The CDR3 extends over 16 amino acids. Per the germline V gene, CDR1 is MNHEY and CDR2 is SVGEGT.

This clonotype was seen only a few times. The chain links TRBV24-1 to TRBJ2-1; D call uncertain. This CDR3 is 14 amino acids long. CDR1 and CDR2 from the germline V gene are KGHDR and SFDVKD. The V gene lost 4 bases and the J gene lost 8 bases, with 14 bases spanning the gap. The CDR3 DNA reads TGTGCCACCAGTGACCCAACTACGACTCATGAGCAGTTCTTC. This sequence encodes CATSDPTTTHEQFF.